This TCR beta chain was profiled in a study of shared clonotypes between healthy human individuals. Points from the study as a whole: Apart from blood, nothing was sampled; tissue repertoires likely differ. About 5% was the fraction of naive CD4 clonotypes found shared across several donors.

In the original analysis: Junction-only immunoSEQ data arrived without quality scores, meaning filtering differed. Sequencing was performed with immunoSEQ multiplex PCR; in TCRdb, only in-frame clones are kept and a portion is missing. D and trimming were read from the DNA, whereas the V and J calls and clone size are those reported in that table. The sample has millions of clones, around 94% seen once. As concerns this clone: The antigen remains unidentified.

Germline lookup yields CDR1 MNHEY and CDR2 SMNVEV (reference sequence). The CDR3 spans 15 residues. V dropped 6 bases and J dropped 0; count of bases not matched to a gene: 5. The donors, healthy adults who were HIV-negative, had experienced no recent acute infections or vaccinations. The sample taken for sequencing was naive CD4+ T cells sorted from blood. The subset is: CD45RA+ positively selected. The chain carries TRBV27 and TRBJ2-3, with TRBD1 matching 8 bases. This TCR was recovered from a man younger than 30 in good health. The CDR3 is CASSQDRESTDTQYF. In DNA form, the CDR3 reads TGTGCCAGCAGCCAGGACAGGGAAAGCACAGATACGCAGTATTTT.